The 12 T cell receptor beta chains in this list originate from one sample, sequenced in a study of control samples from healthy donors and cancer patients. Clones were read by immunoSEQ multiplex PCR, and TCRdb kept only the in-frame ones, dropping some. Among 70,000 or so clones, approximately 87% were seen once, and the ten largest hold under 30%. Sequences were obtained from blood. These receptors were collected from a man between 45 and 60 years old in good health.

The rearrangement links TRBV5-5 to TRBJ1-1, with D perhaps TRBD1 (5 bases). Germline CDR1 SGHKS, CDR2 YYEKEE (reference sequence). The CDR3 runs 12 residues. Trimming removed 3 bases at V and 5 bases at J, with 8 bases between. The CDR3 is CASSWGVTEAFF. The CDR3 coding sequence is TGTGCCAGCAGCTGGGGGGTTACTGAAGCTTTCTTT.

The chain is built from TRBV5-1 and TRBJ1-1; D gene unclear. Deletions cut 0 bases from V and 1 base from J, with 10 bases between. The V gene's germline CDR1 is SGHRS and CDR2 YFSETQ. This CDR3 region has 15 residues. The CDR3 reads CASSLVWTANTEAFF. CDR3 coding DNA: TGCGCCAGCAGCTTGGTTTGGACGGCGAACACTGAAGCTTTCTTT.

V gene TRBV19 combines with J gene TRBJ1-5, with 10 nucleotides matching TRBD1. The length of the CDR3 is 13 residues. Per the germline V gene, CDR1 is LNHDA and CDR2 is SQIVND (reference sequence). V dropped 11 bases and J dropped 4; count of bases not matched to a gene: 5. The CDR3, as DNA: TGTGCCCCGGGACAGGGGTCGAATCAGCCCCAGCATTTT. As protein: CAPGQGSNQPQHF.

This clone was counted between two and nine times. The chain combines TRBV7-2 with TRBJ1-1, with D tentatively TRBD1 (5 bases). Germline-derived CDR1 and CDR2 are SGHTA and FQGNSA. With 5 bases removed from V and 0 bases from J, the gap between germline ends came to 7 bases. The CDR3 is 13 residues long. The CDR3 sequence is CASSQTVNTEAFF. Here the CDR3 DNA reads TGTGCCAGCAGCCAGACAGTGAACACTGAAGCTTTCTTT. Using reference TRBV7-2 and TRBJ1-1 for the parts outside the CDR3, the full variable domain is GAGVSQSPSNKVTEKGKDVELRCDPISGHTALYWYRQSLGQGLEFLIYFQGNSAPDKSGLPSDRFSAERTGGSVSTLTIQRTQQEDSAVYLCASSQTVNTEAFFGQGTRLTVV.

In DNA, the CDR3 is TGTGCCAGTAGTATAGGACAGAGGGGCTATGGCTACACCTTC. Encoded protein: CASSIGQRGYGYTF. The chain employs TRBV19 and TRBJ1-2; a weak D match, TRBD1 (5 bases). The CDR3 is made up of 14 amino acids. Germline loops: CDR1 LNHDA, CDR2 SQIVND (reference sequence). With 1 base removed from V and 4 bases from J, the gap between germline ends came to 10 bases.

V gene TRBV7-2 combines with J gene TRBJ1-6; the match to TRBD1 covers 10 bases. J was trimmed by 8 bases and V by 1 base; bases with no gene match: 2. Germline CDR1 reads SGHTA; CDR2 reads FQGNSA. The CDR3 has 15 residues. The CDR3 sequence: CASSLEGQGHSPLHF. In DNA, the CDR3 is TGTGCCAGCAGCTTAGAGGGACAGGGGCATTCACCCCTCCACTTT.

The chain carries TRBV30 and TRBJ1-4; D unresolved. The germline CDR1 and CDR2 sequences are GTSNPN and SVGIG (reference sequence). CDR3 length: 13 residues. Trimming removed 3 bases at V and 4 bases at J, with 9 bases between. The CDR3, as DNA: TGTGCCTGGAGGGTGACGGATAATGAAAAACTGTTTTTT. Residues: CAWRVTDNEKLFF.

V is TRBV12-5 and J is TRBJ1-2; no clear D gene. The V end lost 2 bases, the J end lost 8 bases, and 15 bases lay between the germline ends. The CDR3 length is 14 residues. Germline V gene sequence: CDR1 LGHNT, CDR2 FRNRAP. CDR3 DNA sequence: TGTGCTAGTGGTTTGAATCCAGGAACTTGGGGCTACACCTTC. Translated, it gives CASGLNPGTWGYTF.

The V gene is TRBV24-1, the J gene TRBJ2-1, with unresolved D. Trimming left V 8 bases short and J 5 bases short, with 9 bases between. Per the germline V gene, CDR1 is KGHDR and CDR2 is SFDVKD. The CDR3 consists of 12 residues. CDR3 protein: CATISQHNEQFF. The CDR3 coding sequence is TGTGCCACCATCAGTCAGCACAATGAGCAGTTCTTC.

This chain connects TRBV5-6 to TRBJ2-7; D is unclear. V lost 2 bases and J 7 bases, leaving 13 bases between the germline ends. Germline V gene data show CDR1 as SGHDT and CDR2 as YYEEEE. The CDR3 is 13 residues long. Here the CDR3 DNA reads TGTGCCAGCAGCTTTCGCCCCTCCGCAGAGCAGTACTTC. Translating gives CASSFRPSAEQYF.

V gene TRBV29-1 combines with J gene TRBJ1-2; TRBD1 matches 7 bases. Trimming removed 5 bases from V and 4 bases from J; junction bases left unmatched: 13. CDR1 and CDR2 from the germline V gene are SQVTM and ANQGSEA. This CDR3 region has 15 residues. The CDR3 loop reads CSVTLTGGGSYGYTF. The CDR3 bases are TGCAGCGTTACTTTGACGGGAGGGGGCAGCTATGGCTACACCTTC.

The rearrangement uses TRBV5-1 and TRBJ1-1; D unresolved. This CDR3 comprises 14 residues. The V gene lost 7 bases and the J gene lost 6 bases, with 19 bases spanning the gap. Germline V gives CDR1 SGHRS, CDR2 YFSETQ. CDR3 nucleotides: TGCGCCAGCGGCTCAGAGGAGGGAGTGGCTGAAGCTTTCTTT. Translated: CASGSEEGVAEAFF.